The sequence of this TCR beta chain was determined in a study of blood T cell repertoires in COVID-19. On the study more broadly: COVID-19 samples collected from the United States, Italy and Spain covered acute and convalescent phases. PBMCs, B-cell-depleted T cells, or T cells were the source of the cDNA or gDNA that made up the material.

Per the authors' pipeline: Estimation of nucleated cell counts relied on the amplification of reference gene primers. The repertoire was sequenced with immunoSEQ multiplex PCR; TCRdb's copy has only in-frame clones and lacks some. V, J and clone size are those of that table, while D and trimming were read from the DNA. In the table there are 85,000 to 130,000 clones, 65% to 90% of which are singletons. The CDR3 runs to 13 residues. Germline V gene sequence: CDR1 SQVTM, CDR2 ANQGSEA. V lost 3 bases and J lost 7; bases outside the gene matches: 8. The chain joins TRBV29-1 to TRBJ2-5; 7 nucleotides agree with TRBD1. The origin of this receptor is a man in his 60s with acute or convalescent COVID-19. Sequenced input: peripheral blood. The CDR3 region has the DNA TGCAGCGTTGACGAAGACAGGGTCGGGACCCAGTACTTC. As protein: CSVDEDRVGTQYF.